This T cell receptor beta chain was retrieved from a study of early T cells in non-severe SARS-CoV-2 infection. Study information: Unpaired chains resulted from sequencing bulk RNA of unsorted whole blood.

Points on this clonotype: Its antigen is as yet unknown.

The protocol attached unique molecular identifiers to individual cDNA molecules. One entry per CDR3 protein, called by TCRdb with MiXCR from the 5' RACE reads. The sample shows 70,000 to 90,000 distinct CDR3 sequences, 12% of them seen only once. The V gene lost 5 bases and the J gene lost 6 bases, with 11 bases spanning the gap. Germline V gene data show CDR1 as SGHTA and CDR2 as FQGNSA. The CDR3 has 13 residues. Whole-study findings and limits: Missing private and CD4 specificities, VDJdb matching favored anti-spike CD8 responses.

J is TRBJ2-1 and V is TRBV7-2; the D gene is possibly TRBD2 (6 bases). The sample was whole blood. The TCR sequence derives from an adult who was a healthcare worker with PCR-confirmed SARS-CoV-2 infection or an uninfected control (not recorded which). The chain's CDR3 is CASSLLAVNEQFF. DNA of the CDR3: TGTGCCAGCAGCCTGTTAGCGGTCAATGAGCAGTTCTTC. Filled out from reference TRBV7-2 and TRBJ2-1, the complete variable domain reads GAGVSQSPSNKVTEKGKDVELRCDPISGHTALYWYRQSLGQGLEFLIYFQGNSAPDKSGLPSDRFSAERTGGSVSTLTIQRTQQEDSAVYLCASSLLAVNEQFFGPGTRLTVL.